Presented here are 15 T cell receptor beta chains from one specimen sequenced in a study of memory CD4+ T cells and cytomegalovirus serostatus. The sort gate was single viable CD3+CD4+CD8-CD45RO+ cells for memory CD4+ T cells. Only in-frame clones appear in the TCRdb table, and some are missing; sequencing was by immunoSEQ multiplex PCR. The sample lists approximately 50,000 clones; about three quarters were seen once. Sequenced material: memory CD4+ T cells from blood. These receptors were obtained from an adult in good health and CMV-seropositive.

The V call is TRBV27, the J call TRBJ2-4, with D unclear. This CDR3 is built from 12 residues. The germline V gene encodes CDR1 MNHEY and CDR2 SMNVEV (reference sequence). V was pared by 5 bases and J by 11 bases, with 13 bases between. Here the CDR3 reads CASSDRVSVQYF. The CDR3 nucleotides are TGTGCCAGCAGTGACCGGGTCTCAGTTCAGTACTTC.

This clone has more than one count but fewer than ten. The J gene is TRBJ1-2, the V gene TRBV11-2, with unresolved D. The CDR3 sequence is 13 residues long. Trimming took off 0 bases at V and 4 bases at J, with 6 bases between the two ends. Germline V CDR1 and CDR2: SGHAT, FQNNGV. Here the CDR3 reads CASSLDGSYGYTF. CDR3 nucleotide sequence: TGTGCCAGCAGCTTAGATGGGAGCTATGGCTACACCTTC.

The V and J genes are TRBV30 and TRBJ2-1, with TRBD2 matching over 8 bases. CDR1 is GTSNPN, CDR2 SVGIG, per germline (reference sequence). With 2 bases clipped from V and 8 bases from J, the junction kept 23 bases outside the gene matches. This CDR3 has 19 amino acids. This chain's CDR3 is CAWSYQPIPRLAGLDEQFF. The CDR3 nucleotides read TGTGCCTGGAGTTACCAACCCATCCCCCGCCTAGCGGGTTTGGATGAGCAGTTCTTC.

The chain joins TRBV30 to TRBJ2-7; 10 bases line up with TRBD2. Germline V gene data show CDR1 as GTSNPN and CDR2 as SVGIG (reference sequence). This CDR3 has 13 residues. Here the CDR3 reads CAWSARAGGVVDV. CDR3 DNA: TGTGCCTGGAGTGCCCGAGCGGGGGGGGTGGTGGACGTC.

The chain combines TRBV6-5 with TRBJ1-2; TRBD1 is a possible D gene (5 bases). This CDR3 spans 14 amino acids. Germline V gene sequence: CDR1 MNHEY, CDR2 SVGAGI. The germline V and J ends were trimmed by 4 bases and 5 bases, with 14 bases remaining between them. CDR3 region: CASSWSRAGYGYTF. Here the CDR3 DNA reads TGTGCCAGCAGTTGGTCCCGGGCAGGGTATGGCTACACCTTC.

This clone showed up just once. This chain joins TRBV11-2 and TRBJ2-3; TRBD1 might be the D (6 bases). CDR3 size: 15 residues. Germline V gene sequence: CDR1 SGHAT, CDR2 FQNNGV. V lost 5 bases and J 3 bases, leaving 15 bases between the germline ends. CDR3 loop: CASSRFTGTTDTQYF. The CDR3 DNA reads TGTGCCAGCAGCCGTTTCACCGGGACAACAGATACGCAGTATTTT.

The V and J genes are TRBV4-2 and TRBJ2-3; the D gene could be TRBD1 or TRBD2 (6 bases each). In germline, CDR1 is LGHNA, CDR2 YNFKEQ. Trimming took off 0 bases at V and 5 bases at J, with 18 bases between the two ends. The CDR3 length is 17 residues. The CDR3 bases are TGTGCCAGCAGCCAAGATCTGGGGGGCTCAGGGAGAGATACGCAGTATTTT. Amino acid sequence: CASSQDLGGSGRDTQYF.

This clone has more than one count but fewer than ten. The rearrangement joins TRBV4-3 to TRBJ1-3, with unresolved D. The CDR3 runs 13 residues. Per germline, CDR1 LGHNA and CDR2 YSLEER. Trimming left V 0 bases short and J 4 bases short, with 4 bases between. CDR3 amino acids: CASSQDTGNTIYF. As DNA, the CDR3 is TGCGCCAGCAGCCAAGATACCGGAAACACCATATATTTT.

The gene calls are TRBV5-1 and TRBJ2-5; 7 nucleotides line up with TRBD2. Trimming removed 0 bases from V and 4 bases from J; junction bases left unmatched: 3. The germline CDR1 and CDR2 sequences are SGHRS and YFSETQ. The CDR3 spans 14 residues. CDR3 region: CASSLGEGRETQYF. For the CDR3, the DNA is TGCGCCAGCAGCTTGGGGGAGGGAAGAGAGACCCAGTACTTC.

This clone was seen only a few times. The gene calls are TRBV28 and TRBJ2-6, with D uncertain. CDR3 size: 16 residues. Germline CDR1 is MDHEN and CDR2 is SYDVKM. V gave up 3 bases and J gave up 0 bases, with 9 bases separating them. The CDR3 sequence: CASSFIGISGANVLTF. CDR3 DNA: TGTGCCAGCAGTTTTATAGGAATCTCTGGGGCCAACGTCCTGACTTTC.

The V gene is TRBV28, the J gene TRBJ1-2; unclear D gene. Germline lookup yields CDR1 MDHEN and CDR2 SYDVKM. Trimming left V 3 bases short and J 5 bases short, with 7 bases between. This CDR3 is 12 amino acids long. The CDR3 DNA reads TGTGCCAGCAGTTTTATCAGTTATGGCTACACCTTC. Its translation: CASSFISYGYTF.

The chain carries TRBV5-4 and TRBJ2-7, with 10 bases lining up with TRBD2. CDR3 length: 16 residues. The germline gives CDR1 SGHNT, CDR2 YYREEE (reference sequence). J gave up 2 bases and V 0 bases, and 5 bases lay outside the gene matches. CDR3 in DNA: TGTGCCAGCAGCTTGGGGGGACTAGCGTCCCCCTACGAGCAGTACTTC. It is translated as CASSLGGLASPYEQYF.

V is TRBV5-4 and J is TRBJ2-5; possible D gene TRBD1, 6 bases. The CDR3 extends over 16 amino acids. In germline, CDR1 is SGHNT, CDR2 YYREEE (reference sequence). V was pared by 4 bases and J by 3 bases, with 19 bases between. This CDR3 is CASSTETNRVEETQYF. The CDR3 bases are TGTGCCAGCAGCACGGAAACGAACAGGGTAGAAGAGACCCAGTACTTC.

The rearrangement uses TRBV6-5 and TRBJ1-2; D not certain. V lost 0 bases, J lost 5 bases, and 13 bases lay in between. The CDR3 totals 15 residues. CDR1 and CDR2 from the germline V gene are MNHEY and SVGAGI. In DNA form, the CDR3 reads TGTGCCAGCAGTTACTCGAACCGGGGAGGGTATGGCTACACCTTC. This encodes CASSYSNRGGYGYTF.

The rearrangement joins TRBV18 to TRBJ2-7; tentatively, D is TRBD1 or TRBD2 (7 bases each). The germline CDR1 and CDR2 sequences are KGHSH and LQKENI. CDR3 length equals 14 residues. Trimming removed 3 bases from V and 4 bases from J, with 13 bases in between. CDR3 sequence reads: CASSPTQGGYEQYF. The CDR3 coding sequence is TGTGCCAGCTCACCGACCCAGGGGGGGTACGAGCAGTACTTC.